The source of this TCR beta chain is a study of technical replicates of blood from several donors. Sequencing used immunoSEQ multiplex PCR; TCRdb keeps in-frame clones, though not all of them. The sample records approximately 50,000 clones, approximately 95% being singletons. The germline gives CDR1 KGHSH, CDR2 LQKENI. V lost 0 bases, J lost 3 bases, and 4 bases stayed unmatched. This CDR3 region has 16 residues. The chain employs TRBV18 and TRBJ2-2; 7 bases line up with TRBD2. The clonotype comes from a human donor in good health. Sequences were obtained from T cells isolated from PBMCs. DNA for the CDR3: TGTGCCAGCTCACCACCAATTAGCGGGCACACCGGGGAGCTGTTTTTT. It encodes CASSPPISGHTGELFF.